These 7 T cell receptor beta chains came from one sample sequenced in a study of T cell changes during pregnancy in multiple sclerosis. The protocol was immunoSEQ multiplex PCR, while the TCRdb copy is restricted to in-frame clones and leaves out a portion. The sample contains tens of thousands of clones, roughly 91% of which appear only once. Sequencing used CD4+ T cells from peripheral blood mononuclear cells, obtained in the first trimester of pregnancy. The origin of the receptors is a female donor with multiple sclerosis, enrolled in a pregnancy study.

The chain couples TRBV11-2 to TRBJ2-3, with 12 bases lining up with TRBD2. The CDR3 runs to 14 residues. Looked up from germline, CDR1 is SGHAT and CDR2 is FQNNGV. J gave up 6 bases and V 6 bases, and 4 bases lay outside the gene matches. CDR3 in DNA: TGTGCCAGCAGGTGGACTAGCGGGACCGATACGCAGTATTTT. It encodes CASRWTSGTDTQYF.

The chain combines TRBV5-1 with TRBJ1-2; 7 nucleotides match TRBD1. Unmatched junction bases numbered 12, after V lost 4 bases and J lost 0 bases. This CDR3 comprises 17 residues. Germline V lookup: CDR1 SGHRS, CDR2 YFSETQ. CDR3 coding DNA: TGCGCCAGCAGCGGAACTCTCCGGGACAGAGCTAACTATGGCTACACCTTC. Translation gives CASSGTLRDRANYGYTF.

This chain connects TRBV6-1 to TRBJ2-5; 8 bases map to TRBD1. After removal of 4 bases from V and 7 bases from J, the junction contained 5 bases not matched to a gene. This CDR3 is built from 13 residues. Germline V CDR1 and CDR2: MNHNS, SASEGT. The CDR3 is CASSGTGSATQYF. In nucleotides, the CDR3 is TGTGCCAGCAGTGGGACAGGGAGTGCGACCCAGTACTTC.

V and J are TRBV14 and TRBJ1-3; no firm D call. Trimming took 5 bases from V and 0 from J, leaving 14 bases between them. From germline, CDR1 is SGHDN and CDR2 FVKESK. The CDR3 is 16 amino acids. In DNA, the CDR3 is TGTGCCAGCAGCTCTCAAGAGGGAATCTCTGGAAACACCATATATTTT. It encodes CASSSQEGISGNTIYF.

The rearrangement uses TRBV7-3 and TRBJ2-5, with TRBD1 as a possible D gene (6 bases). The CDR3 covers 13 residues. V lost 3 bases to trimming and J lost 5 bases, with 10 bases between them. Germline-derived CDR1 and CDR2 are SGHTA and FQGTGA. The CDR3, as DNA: TGTGCCAGCAGCTTTGGGGGCGGGGAGACCCAGTACTTC. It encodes CASSFGGGETQYF.

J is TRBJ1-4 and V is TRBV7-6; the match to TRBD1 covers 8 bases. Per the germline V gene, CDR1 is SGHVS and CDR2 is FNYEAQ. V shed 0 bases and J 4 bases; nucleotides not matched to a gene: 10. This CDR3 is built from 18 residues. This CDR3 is CASSLAKRTGLFNEKLFF. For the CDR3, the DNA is TGTGCCAGCAGCTTAGCAAAACGGACAGGGCTGTTTAATGAAAAACTGTTTTTT.

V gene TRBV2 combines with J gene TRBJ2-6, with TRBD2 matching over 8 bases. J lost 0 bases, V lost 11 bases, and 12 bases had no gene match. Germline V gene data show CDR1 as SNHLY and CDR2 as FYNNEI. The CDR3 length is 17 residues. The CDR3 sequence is CAGCRQRGFSGANVLTF. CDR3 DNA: TGTGCCGGGTGTCGGCAGCGGGGGTTCTCTGGGGCCAACGTCCTGACTTTC.